These T cell receptor beta chains were read from a single sample in a study of blood T cell repertoires in COVID-19. Some clones are missing from TCRdb's copy, which holds only in-frame ones; the method was immunoSEQ multiplex PCR. The top ten clones hold approximately 4.6% of a sample with roughly 150,000 clones, approximately 91% of them seen once. The sample taken for sequencing was peripheral blood. Source of these receptors: a man between 18 and 29 years old with COVID-19, enrolled during active disease. Each CDR3 is given with its conserved first and last residue. D genes are given only for firm matches. Clone size is given for some rows only: seen once, a few or many times, or a class if the clone is expanded.

DNA: TGTGCCAGCAGCGCGGGACTAGCGGGATCTATTGAGCAGTTCTTC
CDR3: CASSAGLAGSIEQFF
D: TRBD2
size: .
J: TRBJ2-1
V: TRBV5-4

DNA: TGTGCCAGCAGTTTTATACAGGGCTTCCGTTACAATGAGCAGTTCTTC
CDR3: CASSFIQGFRYNEQFF
D: .
size: once
J: TRBJ2-1
V: TRBV28

DNA: TGTGCCAGCAGTTACTCGAGTGGGGGCGCCTACAATGAGCAGTTCTTC
CDR3: CASSYSSGGAYNEQFF
D: .
size: few
J: TRBJ2-1
V: TRBV6-5

DNA: TGTGCCAGCAGTACGTACAGGGGGCAAGGACAGCCCCAGCATTTT
CDR3: CASSTYRGQGQPQHF
D: TRBD1
size: .
J: TRBJ1-5
V: TRBV27

DNA: TGCAGTGCTGCCCCTAGCCGTGAAGCTTTCTTT
CDR3: CSAAPSREAFF
D: .
size: .
J: TRBJ1-1
V: TRBV20-1

DNA: TGTGCCACCAGTGCTAGCGGGAGTCGTACAGATGAGCAGTTCTTC
CDR3: CATSASGSRTDEQFF
D: TRBD2
size: .
J: TRBJ2-1
V: TRBV24-1

DNA: TGTGCCAGCAGTAGGCGACAGGGTTACAATGAGCAGTTCTTC
CDR3: CASSRRQGYNEQFF
D: TRBD1
size: .
J: TRBJ2-1
V: TRBV6-4

DNA: TGCGCCAGCAGCCAAGATACTCCGGGACTAGCGGGAGTAAAGACCGGGGAGCTGTTTTTT
CDR3: CASSQDTPGLAGVKTGELFF
D: TRBD2
size: .
J: TRBJ2-2
V: TRBV4-3

DNA: TGTGCCATCGGGTTGAACCAAGAGACCCAGTACTTC
CDR3: CAIGLNQETQYF
D: .
size: .
J: TRBJ2-5
V: TRBV28

DNA: TGTGCCAGCAGTTCCCCCGGGGGGAGGAATCAGCCCCAGCATTTT
CDR3: CASSSPGGRNQPQHF
D: .
size: once
J: TRBJ1-5
V: TRBV28

DNA: TGTGCCAGCAGCCCGGACAGGGGGACCTACAATGAGCAGTTCTTC
CDR3: CASSPDRGTYNEQFF
D: TRBD1
size: .
J: TRBJ2-1
V: TRBV7-3

DNA: TGTGCCAGCAGCCAAGACGGGACAGGGTACGAGCAGTACTTC
CDR3: CASSQDGTGYEQYF
D: TRBD1
size: .
J: TRBJ2-7
V: TRBV3-1/TRBV3-2

DNA: TGTGCCAGCAGCCCGACAGGGTGGGGTGTCAAGGTCGCCGGGGAGCTGTTTTTT
CDR3: CASSPTGWGVKVAGELFF
D: TRBD1
size: .
J: TRBJ2-2
V: TRBV13

DNA: TGTGCCAGCAGTTACTCGGGACTAGCGGGAGTGAATGAGCAGTTCTTC
CDR3: CASSYSGLAGVNEQFF
D: TRBD2
size: .
J: TRBJ2-1
V: TRBV6-5

DNA: TGTGCCAGCAGCCCGGTAGCGGGAACGGTCGTCGAGCAGTACTTC
CDR3: CASSPVAGTVVEQYF
D: TRBD2
size: .
J: TRBJ2-7
V: TRBV5-4

DNA: TGTGCCAGCAGTGCTGCGGACGAGCAGTACTTC
CDR3: CASSAADEQYF
D: .
size: few
J: TRBJ2-7
V: TRBV2

DNA: TGTGCCAGCGCTCAGGGGGGAGCCTACGAGCAGTACTTC
CDR3: CASAQGGAYEQYF
D: .
size: .
J: TRBJ2-7
V: TRBV27

DNA: TGTGCCAGCAGCGTAGATGGGACAGCTGATGAAAAACTGCTTTTT
CDR3: CASSVDGTADEKLLF
D: TRBD1
size: .
J: TRBJ1-4
V: TRBV9

DNA: TGTGCCAGCAGAGAAGGGAAGGGGGCGCGGGGTGGAAACATTCAGTACTTC
CDR3: CASREGKGARGGNIQYF
D: .
size: .
J: TRBJ2-4
V: TRBV6-1

DNA: TGTGCCAGCAGTCCACAGGGGGCGCTTGGCTACACCTTC
CDR3: CASSPQGALGYTF
D: TRBD1
size: .
J: TRBJ1-2
V: TRBV11-2

DNA: TGTGCCAGCAGCAAGGGACAGGGGGCGTCGGGGAACACCGGGGAGCTGTTTTTT
CDR3: CASSKGQGASGNTGELFF
D: TRBD1
size: once
J: TRBJ2-2
V: TRBV11-3

DNA: TGTGCCAGCAGCAGGACAGGGGTATCCTACGAGCAGTACTTC
CDR3: CASSRTGVSYEQYF
D: TRBD1
size: .
J: TRBJ2-7
V: TRBV6-5

DNA: TGTGCCACCCTATGGTCGAACAATGAGCAGTTCTTC
CDR3: CATLWSNNEQFF
D: .
size: .
J: TRBJ2-1
V: TRBV28

DNA: TGTGCCACCAGTGATGCGACAGGCGGGTCGCAGCCCCAGCATTTT
CDR3: CATSDATGGSQPQHF
D: .
size: .
J: TRBJ1-5
V: TRBV24-1

DNA: TGTGCCAGCAGCCCCTTAACCGTTCTATTTAACTATGGCTACACCTTC
CDR3: CASSPLTVLFNYGYTF
D: .
size: .
J: TRBJ1-2
V: TRBV11-3

DNA: TGTGCCAGCAGCTTAGTAGCGGGAGCCCTTCCGAGCACAGATACGCAGTATTTT
CDR3: CASSLVAGALPSTDTQYF
D: TRBD2
size: .
J: TRBJ2-3
V: TRBV7-2

DNA: TGTGCCAGCAGCTTGGGACTAGCGGAAACCTACGAGCAGTACTTC
CDR3: CASSLGLAETYEQYF
D: TRBD2
size: .
J: TRBJ2-7
V: TRBV5-6

DNA: TGCGCCAGCAGCCAAGATTTGCGGGGCCCCCTCTGGGAAGAGACCCAGTACTTC
CDR3: CASSQDLRGPLWEETQYF
D: .
size: .
J: TRBJ2-5
V: TRBV4-3

DNA: TGTGCTCAGTCCATCGCGGGAGGGGGCCGGGAGCTGTTTTTT
CDR3: CAQSIAGGGRELFF
D: TRBD2
size: .
J: TRBJ2-2
V: TRBV30

DNA: TGTGCCAGCAGCCGACTAGGTCTTAACGGGACCCAGTACTTC
CDR3: CASSRLGLNGTQYF
D: .
size: .
J: TRBJ2-5
V: TRBV27

DNA: TGTGCCAGCACCGGAGGGGGCTCTGGGGGCTACACCTTC
CDR3: CASTGGGSGGYTF
D: TRBD1
size: .
J: TRBJ1-2
V: TRBV5-6

DNA: TGTGCCAGCCTGGAGGGAGGGGGGACGCAGTATTTT
CDR3: CASLEGGGTQYF
D: .
size: .
J: TRBJ2-3
V: TRBV7-9

DNA: TGTGCCAGCAGTTTTCTTACCAGGGTTGACGGGGCCAACGTCCTGACTTTC
CDR3: CASSFLTRVDGANVLTF
D: .
size: .
J: TRBJ2-6
V: TRBV28

DNA: TGTGCCAGCAGTTTTAAGGGGGCGGAAGGGTACGAGCAGTACTTC
CDR3: CASSFKGAEGYEQYF
D: TRBD1
size: .
J: TRBJ2-7
V: TRBV27

DNA: TGCGCCAGCAGCCCCAGAGGACAGGGGGAAGGCTATGGCTACACCTTC
CDR3: CASSPRGQGEGYGYTF
D: TRBD1
size: .
J: TRBJ1-2
V: TRBV4-1

DNA: TGTGCCAGCAGGGGGGCCCACGAGCAGTACTTC
CDR3: CASRGAHEQYF
D: .
size: .
J: TRBJ2-7
V: TRBV7-9

DNA: TGTGCCAGCAGCCCACAGGGTTCCAATCAGCCCCAGCATTTT
CDR3: CASSPQGSNQPQHF
D: .
size: .
J: TRBJ1-5
V: TRBV14

DNA: TGTGCCAGCAGCCGGGACTCAGGCTGGGAGACCCAGTACTTC
CDR3: CASSRDSGWETQYF
D: .
size: once
J: TRBJ2-5
V: TRBV6-2/TRBV6-3

DNA: TGTGCCAGCAGTGTCACAGGGGTTAGCGGCTATGGCTACACCTTC
CDR3: CASSVTGVSGYGYTF
D: TRBD1
size: .
J: TRBJ1-2
V: TRBV28

DNA: TGTGCCATCAGTGAGGCCGTTCTAGCGAACTACAATGAGCAGTTCTTC
CDR3: CAISEAVLANYNEQFF
D: .
size: .
J: TRBJ2-1
V: TRBV10-3

DNA: TGTGCCTGGAGTGAGGGGATGGCTAACTATGGCTACACCTTC
CDR3: CAWSEGMANYGYTF
D: .
size: .
J: TRBJ1-2
V: TRBV30

DNA: TGTGCCCAGGGGCGGTTTAACACCGGGGAGCTGTTTTTT
CDR3: CAQGRFNTGELFF
D: .
size: .
J: TRBJ2-2
V: TRBV30

DNA: TGTGCCAGCTCTGGTACAGGGGCCACCTACAATGAGCAGTTCTTC
CDR3: CASSGTGATYNEQFF
D: TRBD1
size: .
J: TRBJ2-1
V: TRBV7-2

DNA: TGTGCCAGCAGTTTATCAGGGAACACCGGGGAGCTGTTTTTT
CDR3: CASSLSGNTGELFF
D: .
size: .
J: TRBJ2-2
V: TRBV28

DNA: TGTGCCAGCAGTTACTATTACGACAGGGGCCATAACTATGGCTACACCTTC
CDR3: CASSYYYDRGHNYGYTF
D: TRBD1
size: .
J: TRBJ1-2
V: TRBV6-7

DNA: TGTGCCATCAGTGAGTCGTCGACAGGGATGAACACTGAAGCTTTCTTT
CDR3: CAISESSTGMNTEAFF
D: TRBD1
size: .
J: TRBJ1-1
V: TRBV10-3

DNA: TGTGCCAGCCGTACTGGAAACACCATATATTTT
CDR3: CASRTGNTIYF
D: .
size: .
J: TRBJ1-3
V: TRBV9

DNA: TGTGCCAGCAGCCCCCGGGGGGCGGGGGCCTACGAGCAGTACTTC
CDR3: CASSPRGAGAYEQYF
D: .
size: .
J: TRBJ2-7
V: TRBV9